A single T cell receptor beta chain is shown here with its context. There are 18 residues in the CDR3. The V segment lost 6 bases and the J segment 0 bases; nucleotides outside the gene matches: 8. Germline V gives CDR1 MNHEY, CDR2 SMNVEV (reference sequence). The entry originates in a study of cytomegalovirus exposure and HLA in healthy donors. Vbeta (60) and Jbeta (13) primers were used in the PCR. Libraries were prepared by immunoSEQ multiplex PCR; TCRdb keeps only in-frame clonotypes and omits some of them. The repertoire holds about 150,000 clones, with about 79% as singletons. The sequencing sample was made of PBMCs. The receptor was isolated from a male donor in good health and CMV-seronegative. The genes are TRBV27 and TRBJ2-3, with 14 bases that match TRBD2. CDR3 DNA sequence: TGTGCCAGCAGGAAAGGACTAGCGGGGGGCCTTAGCACAGATACGCAGTATTTT. This encodes CASRKGLAGGLSTDTQYF.